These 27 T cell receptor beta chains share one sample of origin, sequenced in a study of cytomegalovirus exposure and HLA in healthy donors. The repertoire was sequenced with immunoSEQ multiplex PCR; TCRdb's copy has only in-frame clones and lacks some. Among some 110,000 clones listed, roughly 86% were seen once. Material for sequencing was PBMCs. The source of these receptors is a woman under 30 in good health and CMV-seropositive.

The CDR3 nucleotides read TGTGCCAGCAGCCAGGGGACAGGGGGTGATTATACGCAGTATTTT. Translating it yields CASSQGTGGDYTQYF. The chain joins TRBV4-2 to TRBJ2-3; 11 bases agree with TRBD1. After removal of 3 bases from V and 7 bases from J, the junction contained 6 bases not matched to a gene. Germline V lookup: CDR1 LGHNA, CDR2 YNFKEQ. CDR3 length: 15 residues.

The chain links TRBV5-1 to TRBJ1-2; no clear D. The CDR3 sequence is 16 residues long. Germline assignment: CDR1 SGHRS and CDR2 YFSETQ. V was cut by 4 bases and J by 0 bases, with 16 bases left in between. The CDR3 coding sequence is TGCGCCAGCAGCCCCCTTGTCAGCCTAGCTAACTATGGCTACACCTTC. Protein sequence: CASSPLVSLANYGYTF. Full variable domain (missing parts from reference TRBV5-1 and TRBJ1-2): KAGVTQTPRYLIKTRGQQVTLSCSPISGHRSVSWYQQTPGQGLQFLFEYFSETQRNKGNFPGRFSGRQFSNSRSEMNVSTLELGDSALYLCASSPLVSLANYGYTFGSGTRLTVV.

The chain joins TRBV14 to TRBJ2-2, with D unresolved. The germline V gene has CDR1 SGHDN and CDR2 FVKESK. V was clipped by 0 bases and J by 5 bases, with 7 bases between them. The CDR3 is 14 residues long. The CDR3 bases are TGTGCCAGCAGCCAAGATTCAGTAACCGGGGAGCTGTTTTTT. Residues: CASSQDSVTGELFF.

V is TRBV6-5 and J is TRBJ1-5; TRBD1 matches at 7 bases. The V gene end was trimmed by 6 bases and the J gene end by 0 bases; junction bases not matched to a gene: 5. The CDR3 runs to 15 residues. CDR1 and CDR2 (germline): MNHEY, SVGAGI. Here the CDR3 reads CASSYRGNSNQPQHF. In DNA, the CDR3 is TGTGCCAGCAGCTACAGGGGAAATAGCAATCAGCCCCAGCATTTT.

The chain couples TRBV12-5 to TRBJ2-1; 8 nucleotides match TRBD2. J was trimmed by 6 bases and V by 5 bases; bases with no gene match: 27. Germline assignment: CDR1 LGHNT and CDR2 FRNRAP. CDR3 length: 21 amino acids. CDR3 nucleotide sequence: TGTGCTAGTGGTGCCCCCGCCGCTACAGCGGGAGAATCACGCACAGTCAATGAGCAGTTCTTC. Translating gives CASGAPAATAGESRTVNEQFF.

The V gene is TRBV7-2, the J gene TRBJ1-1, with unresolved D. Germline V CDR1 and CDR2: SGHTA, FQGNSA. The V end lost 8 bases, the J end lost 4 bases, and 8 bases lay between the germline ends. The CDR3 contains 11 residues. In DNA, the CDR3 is TGTGCCAGCTCCCGGGGCACTGAAGCTTTCTTT. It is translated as CASSRGTEAFF.

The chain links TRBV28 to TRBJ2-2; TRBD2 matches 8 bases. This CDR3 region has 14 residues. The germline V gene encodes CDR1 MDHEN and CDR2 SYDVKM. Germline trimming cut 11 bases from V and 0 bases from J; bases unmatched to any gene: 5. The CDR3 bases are TGTGCCGGAACGGGACTAGCGAACACCGGGGAGCTGTTTTTT. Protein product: CAGTGLANTGELFF.

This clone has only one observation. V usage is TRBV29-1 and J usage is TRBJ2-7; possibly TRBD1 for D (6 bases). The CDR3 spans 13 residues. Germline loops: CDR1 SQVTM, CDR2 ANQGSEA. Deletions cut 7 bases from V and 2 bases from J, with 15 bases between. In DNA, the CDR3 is TGCAGCGCCAACCGGGACACGACCTACGAGCAGTACTTC. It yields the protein CSANRDTTYEQYF.

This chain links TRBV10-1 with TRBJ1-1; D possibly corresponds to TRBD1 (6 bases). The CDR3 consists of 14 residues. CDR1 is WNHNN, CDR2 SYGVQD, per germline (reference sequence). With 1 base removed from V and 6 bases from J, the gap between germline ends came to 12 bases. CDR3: CASSEWGREAEAFF. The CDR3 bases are TGCGCCAGCAGTGAGTGGGGGCGGGAGGCTGAAGCTTTCTTT.

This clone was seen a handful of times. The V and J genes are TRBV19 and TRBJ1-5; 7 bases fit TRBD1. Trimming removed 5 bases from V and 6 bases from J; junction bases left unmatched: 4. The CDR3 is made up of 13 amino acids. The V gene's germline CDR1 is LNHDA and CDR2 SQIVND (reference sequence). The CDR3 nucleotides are TGTGCCAGTAGTGCGGGACAGCTTCAGCCCCAGCATTTT. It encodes CASSAGQLQPQHF. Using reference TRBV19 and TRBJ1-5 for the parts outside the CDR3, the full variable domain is DGGITQSPKYLFRKEGQNVTLSCEQNLNHDAMYWYRQDPGQGLRLIYYSQIVNDFQKGDIAEGYSVSREKKESFPLTVTSAQKNPTAFYLCASSAGQLQPQHFGDGTRLSIL.

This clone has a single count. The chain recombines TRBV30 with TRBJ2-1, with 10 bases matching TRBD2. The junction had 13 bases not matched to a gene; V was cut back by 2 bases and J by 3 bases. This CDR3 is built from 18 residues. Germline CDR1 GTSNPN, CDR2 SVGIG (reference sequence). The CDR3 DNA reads TGTGCCTGGAGTATGTGGGTACTAGCGGGAAACGACTACAATGAGCAGTTCTTC. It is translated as CAWSMWVLAGNDYNEQFF.

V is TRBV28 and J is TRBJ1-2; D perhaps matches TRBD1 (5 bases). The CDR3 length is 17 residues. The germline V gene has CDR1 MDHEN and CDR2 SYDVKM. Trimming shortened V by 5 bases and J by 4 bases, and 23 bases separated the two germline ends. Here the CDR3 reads CASSGSPGGGLIYGYTF. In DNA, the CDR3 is TGTGCCAGCAGTGGATCCCCCGGGGGGGGTCTAATCTATGGCTACACCTTC.

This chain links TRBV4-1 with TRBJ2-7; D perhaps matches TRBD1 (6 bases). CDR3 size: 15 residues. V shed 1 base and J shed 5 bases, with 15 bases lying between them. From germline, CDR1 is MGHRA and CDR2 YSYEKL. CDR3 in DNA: TGCGCCAGCAGCCAAGGGAAAACAGGGTTCGACGAGCAGTACTTC. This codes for CASSQGKTGFDEQYF.

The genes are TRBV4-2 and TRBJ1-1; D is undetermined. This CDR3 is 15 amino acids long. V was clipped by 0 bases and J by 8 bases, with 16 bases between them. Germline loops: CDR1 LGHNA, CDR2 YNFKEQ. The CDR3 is CASSQDRTGRGEAFF. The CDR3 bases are TGTGCCAGCAGCCAAGATAGAACGGGTCGGGGAGAAGCTTTCTTT.

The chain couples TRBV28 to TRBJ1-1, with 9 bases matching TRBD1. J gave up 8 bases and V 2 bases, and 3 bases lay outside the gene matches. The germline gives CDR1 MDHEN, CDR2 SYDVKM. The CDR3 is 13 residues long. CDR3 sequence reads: CASSLDRGTEAFF. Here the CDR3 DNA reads TGTGCCAGCAGTTTAGACAGGGGGACCGAAGCTTTCTTT.

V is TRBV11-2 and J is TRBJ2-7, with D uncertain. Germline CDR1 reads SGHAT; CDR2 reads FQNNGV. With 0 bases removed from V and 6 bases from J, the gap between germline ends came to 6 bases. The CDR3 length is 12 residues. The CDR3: CASSLDRGEQYF. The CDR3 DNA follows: TGTGCCAGCAGCTTAGATAGAGGCGAGCAGTACTTC.

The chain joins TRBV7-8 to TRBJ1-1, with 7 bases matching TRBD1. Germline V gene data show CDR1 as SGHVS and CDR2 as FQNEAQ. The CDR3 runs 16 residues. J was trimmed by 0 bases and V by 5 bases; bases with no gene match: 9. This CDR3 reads CASSRDKTGVNTEAFF. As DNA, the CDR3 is TGTGCCAGCAGCAGAGACAAAACAGGGGTGAACACTGAAGCTTTCTTT.

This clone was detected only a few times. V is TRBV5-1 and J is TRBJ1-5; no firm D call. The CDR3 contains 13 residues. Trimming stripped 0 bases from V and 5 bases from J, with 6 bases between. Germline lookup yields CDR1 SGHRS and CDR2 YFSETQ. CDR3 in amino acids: CASSLATDQPQHF. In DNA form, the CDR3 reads TGCGCCAGCAGCTTGGCCACAGATCAGCCCCAGCATTTT.

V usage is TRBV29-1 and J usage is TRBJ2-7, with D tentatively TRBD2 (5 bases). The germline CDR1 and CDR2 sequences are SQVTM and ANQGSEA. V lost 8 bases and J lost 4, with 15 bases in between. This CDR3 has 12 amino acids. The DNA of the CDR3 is TGCAGCACCCGGGGAAGTCATTACGAGCAGTACTTC. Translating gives CSTRGSHYEQYF.

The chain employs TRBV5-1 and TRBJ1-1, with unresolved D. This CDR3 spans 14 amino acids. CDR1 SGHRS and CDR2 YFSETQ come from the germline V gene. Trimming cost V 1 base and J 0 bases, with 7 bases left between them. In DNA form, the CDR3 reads TGCGCCAGCAGCTTGTACATAATGAACACTGAAGCTTTCTTT. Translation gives CASSLYIMNTEAFF.

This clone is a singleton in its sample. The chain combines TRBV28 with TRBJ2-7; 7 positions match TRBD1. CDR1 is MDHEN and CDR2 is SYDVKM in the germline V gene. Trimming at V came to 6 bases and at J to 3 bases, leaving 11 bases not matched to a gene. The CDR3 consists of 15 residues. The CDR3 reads CASSQTGQAIYEQYF. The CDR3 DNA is TGTGCCAGCAGCCAGACAGGACAGGCCATCTACGAGCAGTACTTC.

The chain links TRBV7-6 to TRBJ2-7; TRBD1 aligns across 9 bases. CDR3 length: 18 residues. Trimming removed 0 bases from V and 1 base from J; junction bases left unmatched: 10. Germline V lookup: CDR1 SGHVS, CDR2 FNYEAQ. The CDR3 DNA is TGTGCCAGCAGCTTAGCGGTAGGACAGGGGTCCATTTCCTACGAGCAGTACTTC. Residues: CASSLAVGQGSISYEQYF.

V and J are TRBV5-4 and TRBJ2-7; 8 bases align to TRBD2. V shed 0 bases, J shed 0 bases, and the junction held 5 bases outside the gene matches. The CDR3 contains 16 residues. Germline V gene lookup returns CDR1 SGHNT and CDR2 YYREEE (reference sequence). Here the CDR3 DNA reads TGTGCCAGCAGCTTGGGAAGCGGGGGTAGCTCCTACGAGCAGTACTTC. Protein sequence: CASSLGSGGSSYEQYF. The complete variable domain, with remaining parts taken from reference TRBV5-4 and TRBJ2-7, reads ETGVTQSPTHLIKTRGQQVTLRCSSQSGHNTVSWYQQALGQGPQFIFQYYREEENGRGNFPPRFSGLQFPNYSSELNVNALELDDSALYLCASSLGSGGSSYEQYFGPGTRLTVT.

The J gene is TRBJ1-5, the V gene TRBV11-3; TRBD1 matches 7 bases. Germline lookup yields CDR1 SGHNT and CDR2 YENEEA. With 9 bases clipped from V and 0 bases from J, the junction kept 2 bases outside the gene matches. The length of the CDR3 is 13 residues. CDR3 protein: CARQGYSNQPQHF. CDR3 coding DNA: TGTGCCAGACAGGGGTATAGCAATCAGCCCCAGCATTTT.

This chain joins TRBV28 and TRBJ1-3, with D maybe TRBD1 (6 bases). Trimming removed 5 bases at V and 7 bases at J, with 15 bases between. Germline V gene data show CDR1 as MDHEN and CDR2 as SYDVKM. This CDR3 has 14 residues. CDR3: CASSTTGPPNTIYF. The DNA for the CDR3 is TGTGCCAGCAGTACGACAGGCCCCCCGAACACCATATATTTT.

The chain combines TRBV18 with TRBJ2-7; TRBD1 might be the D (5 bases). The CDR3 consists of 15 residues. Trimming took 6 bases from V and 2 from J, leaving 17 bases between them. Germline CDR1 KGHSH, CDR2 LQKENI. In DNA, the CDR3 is TGTGCCAGCTCTTCCCCCAGGGCCCGAACCTACGAGCAGTACTTC. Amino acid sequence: CASSSPRARTYEQYF.

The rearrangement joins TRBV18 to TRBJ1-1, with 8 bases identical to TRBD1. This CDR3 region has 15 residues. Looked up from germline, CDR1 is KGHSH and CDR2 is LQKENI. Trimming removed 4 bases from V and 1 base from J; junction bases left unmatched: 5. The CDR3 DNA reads TGTGCCAGCTCACGGAGGGACAGGCAGAACACTGAAGCTTTCTTT. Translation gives CASSRRDRQNTEAFF.